A single sample gave rise to the 9 T cell receptor beta chains below, sequenced in a study of blood T cell repertoires in COVID-19. Sequencing used immunoSEQ multiplex PCR; TCRdb keeps in-frame clones, though not all of them. Of about 350,000 clones in the sample, approximately 91% are singletons; the top ten hold around 7.9%. The sequenced material came from peripheral blood. These receptor sequences come from a woman in her 70s with COVID-19, enrolled during active disease.

This clone appeared once. The CDR3, as DNA: TGTGCCACCAGCCTTACAGGGGACACAGATACGCAGTATTTT. It codes for CATSLTGDTDTQYF. V and J are TRBV24-1 and TRBJ2-3; 7 nucleotides agree with TRBD1. CDR1 is KGHDR, CDR2 SFDVKD, per germline. This CDR3 has 14 residues. J lost 2 bases, V lost 7 bases, and 5 bases had no gene match.

In its sample, this clone was seen once. The V call is TRBV9, the J call TRBJ2-1, with 9 positions matching TRBD2. Trimming removed 5 bases from V and 2 bases from J; junction bases left unmatched: 8. Germline values: CDR1 SGDLS, CDR2 YYNGEE. CDR3 length: 16 amino acids. The CDR3 coding sequence is TGTGCCAGCAGTGACCTTGGCGGGGGGGCCTACAATGAGCAGTTCTTC. Protein sequence: CASSDLGGGAYNEQFF.

The rearrangement uses TRBV7-6 and TRBJ1-5; TRBD1 is a possible D gene (6 bases). The germline V and J ends were trimmed by 6 bases and 0 bases, with 12 bases remaining between them. CDR3 length equals 15 residues. The V gene's germline CDR1 is SGHVS and CDR2 FNYEAQ. CDR3 protein: CASSWDIYSNQPQHF. CDR3 DNA: TGTGCCAGCAGTTGGGACATTTATAGCAATCAGCCCCAGCATTTT.

The V and J genes are TRBV5-1 and TRBJ2-7; 10 bases match TRBD2. Germline V CDR1 and CDR2: SGHRS, YFSETQ. J gave up 0 bases and V 4 bases, and 4 bases lay outside the gene matches. The CDR3 spans 15 residues. The chain's CDR3 is CASSDLAGASYEQYF. In DNA, the CDR3 is TGCGCCAGCAGCGATCTAGCGGGGGCCTCCTACGAGCAGTACTTC.

This clone was picked up a small number of times. The J gene is TRBJ1-2, the V gene TRBV18; perhaps TRBD1 as D (6 bases). V was pared by 1 base and J by 8 bases, with 14 bases between. In germline, CDR1 is KGHSH, CDR2 LQKENI. This CDR3 comprises 14 residues. The CDR3 sequence is CASSPLTGIWGYTF. Here the CDR3 DNA reads TGTGCCAGCTCACCACTTACAGGGATATGGGGCTACACCTTC.

The chain employs TRBV29-1 and TRBJ1-1; D may be TRBD1 (5 bases). With 4 bases removed from V and 10 bases from J, the gap between germline ends came to 16 bases. Germline V lookup: CDR1 SQVTM, CDR2 ANQGSEA. This CDR3 region has 12 residues. Written as DNA, the CDR3 is TGCAGCGTTGTTTCAGGGCAGATGGGAGCTTTCTTT. Protein sequence: CSVVSGQMGAFF. Using reference TRBV29-1 and TRBJ1-1 for the parts outside the CDR3, the full variable domain is SAVISQKPSRDICQRGTSLTIQCQVDSQVTMMFWYRQQPGQSLTLIATANQGSEATYESGFVIDKFPISRPNLTFSTLTVSNMSPEDSSIYLCSVVSGQMGAFFGQGTRLTVV.

V is TRBV6-5 and J is TRBJ1-1, with D possibly being TRBD1 (5 bases). In germline, CDR1 is MNHEY, CDR2 SVGAGI. The CDR3 totals 13 residues. Trimming took off 7 bases at V and 4 bases at J, with 13 bases between the two ends. CDR3 region: CASMYLGGTEAFF. As DNA, the CDR3 is TGTGCCAGCATGTACCTGGGGGGCACTGAAGCTTTCTTT.

The chain uses TRBV5-1 and TRBJ1-3; 7 positions agree with TRBD1. CDR1 and CDR2 from the germline V gene are SGHRS and YFSETQ. The CDR3 has 14 amino acids. V lost 3 bases to trimming and J lost 0 bases; unmatched junction nucleotides: 0. In nucleotides, the CDR3 is TGCGCCAGCAGCTGGGACAGCTCTGGAAACACCATATATTTT. It yields the protein CASSWDSSGNTIYF.

V and J are TRBV7-8 and TRBJ1-6; possibly TRBD1 for D (6 bases). V shed 2 bases and J shed 9 bases, with 11 bases lying between them. CDR3 length: 14 amino acids. Germline CDR1 and CDR2: SGHVS and FQNEAQ. CDR3 loop: CASSLQDSGSPLHF. CDR3 bases: TGTGCCAGCAGCTTACAGGACAGCGGTTCACCCCTCCACTTT.